A single sample gave rise to the 12 T cell receptor beta chains below, sequenced in a study of blood T cell repertoires in COVID-19. Repertoires were generated with immunoSEQ multiplex PCR, while TCRdb's copy carries only in-frame clones and drops some. Of about 250,000 clones listed, under 85% were seen once; the top ten hold roughly 5.5%. Sequencing was done on a sample of peripheral blood. The receptors originated from a human donor in a cohort sampled during active COVID-19.

The chain links TRBV5-5 to TRBJ1-3; 9 bases agree with TRBD1. Per the germline V gene, CDR1 is SGHKS and CDR2 is YYEKEE (reference sequence). J gave up 4 bases and V 2 bases, and 7 bases lay outside the gene matches. The length of the CDR3 is 16 residues. The CDR3 nucleotides read TGTGCCAGCAGCTTCGGGACAGGGTCTACGGGAAACACCATATATTTT. Protein product: CASSFGTGSTGNTIYF.

This chain connects TRBV27 to TRBJ1-5, with D possibly being TRBD1 (5 bases). CDR3 size: 14 residues. CDR1 MNHEY and CDR2 SMNVEV come from the germline V gene (reference sequence). V lost 5 bases and J 1 base, leaving 9 bases between the germline ends. For the CDR3, the DNA is TGTGCCAGCAGTAGGGGAAGCAGCAATCAGCCCCAGCATTTT. This encodes CASSRGSSNQPQHF.

CDR3 sequence (DNA): TGTGCCAGCAGCTCCCTACTAGCGGGGGTCTACGAGCAGTACTTC. It specifies CASSSLLAGVYEQYF. The genes are TRBV5-4 and TRBJ2-7, with 11 bases matching TRBD2. From germline, CDR1 is SGHNT and CDR2 YYREEE (reference sequence). The V and J ends lost 3 bases and 3 bases, in that order; junction bases with no gene match: 5. This CDR3 comprises 15 residues. Combining the CDR3 with reference TRBV5-4 and TRBJ2-7 gives the whole variable domain ETGVTQSPTHLIKTRGQQVTLRCSSQSGHNTVSWYQQALGQGPQFIFQYYREEENGRGNFPPRFSGLQFPNYSSELNVNALELDDSALYLCASSSLLAGVYEQYFGPGTRLTVT.

The rearrangement joins TRBV6-5 to TRBJ1-6; D may be TRBD1 (5 bases). V was pared by 6 bases and J by 10 bases, with 16 bases between. The CDR3 runs to 14 residues. Germline V gene sequence: CDR1 MNHEY, CDR2 SVGAGI. CDR3 DNA sequence: TGTGCCAGCAGAAACGGGGGTTCAGGATCACCCCTCCACTTT. Translated, it gives CASRNGGSGSPLHF.

V usage is TRBV3-1 (or the pseudogene TRBV3-2) and J usage is TRBJ2-1, with 9 nucleotides matching TRBD1. The CDR3 is made up of 16 amino acids. Germline V CDR1 and CDR2: LGHDT, YNNKEL (reference sequence). Unmatched junction bases numbered 8, after V lost 2 bases and J lost 6 bases. CDR3 loop: CASSQPTGTGSNEQFF. CDR3 coding DNA: TGTGCCAGCAGCCAACCAACCGGGACAGGGTCCAATGAGCAGTTCTTC.

This chain links TRBV5-6 with TRBJ1-4; a weak D match, TRBD1 (6 bases). This CDR3 has 14 amino acids. CDR1 and CDR2 (germline): SGHDT, YYEEEE. Trimming left V 1 base short and J 7 bases short, with 11 bases between. The CDR3: CASSLPGVGEKLFF. The CDR3 nucleotides read TGTGCCAGCAGCTTGCCAGGGGTCGGTGAAAAACTGTTTTTT.

The chain recombines TRBV28 with TRBJ2-5; TRBD1 aligns across 8 bases. V was pared by 8 bases and J by 3 bases, with 5 bases of the junction left unmatched. In germline, CDR1 is MDHEN, CDR2 SYDVKM. This CDR3 is 13 amino acids long. DNA for the CDR3: TGTGCCAGCGGGCAGGGGGCCGAAGAGACCCAGTACTTC. Translated, it gives CASGQGAEETQYF.

This clone has a single count. The rearrangement links TRBV7-2 to TRBJ1-4; 9 positions match TRBD1. With 1 base clipped from V and 8 bases from J, the junction kept 5 bases outside the gene matches. CDR1 is SGHTA and CDR2 is FQGNSA in the germline V gene. The CDR3 is made up of 15 amino acids. The CDR3 DNA reads as TGTGCCAGCAGCTTAGTTGCAGGACAGGGGGAAAAACTGTTTTTT. Translation gives CASSLVAGQGEKLFF.

The count of this clone is one. The chain joins TRBV18 to TRBJ2-2; TRBD2 aligns across 10 bases. The germline V gene encodes CDR1 KGHSH and CDR2 LQKENI. The CDR3 consists of 17 residues. J was trimmed by 1 base and V by 5 bases; bases with no gene match: 7. The CDR3 DNA sequence: TGTGCCAGCTCAGCCTCACTAGCGGGGCTGAACACCGGGGAGCTGTTTTTT. The encoded protein is CASSASLAGLNTGELFF.

The chain recombines TRBV7-9 with TRBJ2-3; a possible D gene is TRBD1 (5 bases). Germline V gene sequence: CDR1 SEHNR, CDR2 FQNEAQ (reference sequence). CDR3 size: 14 residues. V lost 5 bases, J lost 6 bases, and 15 bases lay in between. The CDR3 sequence: CASSKGQYSDTQYF. The DNA for the CDR3 is TGTGCCAGCAGCAAGGGGCAGTATAGTGATACGCAGTATTTT. The full variable domain, completed using reference TRBV7-9 and TRBJ2-3, is DTGVSQNPRHKITKRGQNVTFRCDPISEHNRLYWYRQTLGQGPEFLTYFQNEAQLEKSRLLSDRFSAERPKGSFSTLEIQRTEQGDSAMYLCASSKGQYSDTQYFGPGTRLTVL.

This chain uses TRBV5-1 with TRBJ2-5; 9 positions agree with TRBD1. Germline values: CDR1 SGHRS, CDR2 YFSETQ. V trimming: 1 base; J trimming: 5 bases; junction bases outside the gene matches: 3. The CDR3 has 14 residues. The CDR3 coding sequence is TGCGCCAGCAGCTTGACAGGGGGCATCGAGACCCAGTACTTC. Its translation: CASSLTGGIETQYF.

This clone was seen a handful of times. The genes are TRBV12-3 or TRBV12-4 and TRBJ1-5; 7 bases map to TRBD1. The CDR3 is 13 amino acids. The V and J ends lost 0 bases and 8 bases, in that order; junction bases with no gene match: 1. CDR3 sequence reads: CASSLAQGEPQHF. The CDR3 nucleotides are TGTGCCAGCAGTTTAGCCCAGGGGGAGCCCCAGCATTTT.